This T cell receptor beta chain was found in a study of early T cells in non-severe SARS-CoV-2 infection. On the study more broadly: The input, bulk RNA from unsorted whole blood, was sequenced, and chains were unpaired. Regarding the study as a whole: Reliance on VDJdb matching favored anti-spike CD8 responses; private and CD4 specificities were missed.

The CDR3 is made up of 19 amino acids. The V gene's germline CDR1 is MDHEN and CDR2 SYDVKM. Unique molecular identifiers were added to individual cDNA molecules. TCRdb re-derived calls from the 5' RACE reads in MiXCR, one entry per CDR3 protein. The table shows 40,000 to 60,000 distinct CDR3 sequences, with 7% to 9% occurring only once. This clonotype was detected a few times. No antigen is known for it. One junction end does not reproduce the germline sequence, and a read error may be involved. Sequenced: whole blood. This chain uses TRBV28 with TRBJ1-1; D is perhaps TRBD1 (5 bases). This receptor was obtained from an adult who was a healthcare worker with PCR-confirmed SARS-CoV-2 infection or an uninfected control (not recorded which). The CDR3 reads CASSLPPNRGPRRITEAFF. DNA of the CDR3: TGTGCCAGCAGTTTACCTCCCAATAGGGGACCGAGGAGGATCACTGAAGCCTTCTTT.